These 3 T cell receptor beta chains were sequenced from one sample in a study of cytomegalovirus exposure and HLA in healthy donors. Researchers ran the PCR with 60 Vbeta and 13 Jbeta primers. Clones were read by immunoSEQ multiplex PCR, and TCRdb kept only the in-frame ones, dropping some. This table holds 150,000 to 200,000 clones, less than 85% found once. The source material was PBMCs. All receptors come from a boy younger than 10 in good health and CMV-seronegative.

The chain is built from TRBV7-9 and TRBJ2-5, with D maybe TRBD1 (6 bases). V was pared by 0 bases and J by 2 bases, with 7 bases between. Germline loops: CDR1 SEHNR, CDR2 FQNEAQ (reference sequence). CDR3 length equals 14 residues. The CDR3 reads CASSLAGTQETQYF. CDR3 nucleotides: TGTGCCAGCAGCTTAGCAGGGACACAAGAGACCCAGTACTTC.

The CDR3 protein is CASSLIPGQGEKLFF. CDR3 in DNA: TGTGCCAGTAGTTTAATACCCGGACAGGGGGAAAAACTGTTTTTT. The chain recombines TRBV19 with TRBJ1-4; 9 bases agree with TRBD1. The germline V gene has CDR1 LNHDA and CDR2 SQIVND (reference sequence). V lost 5 bases and J lost 8; bases outside the gene matches: 9. The CDR3 extends over 15 amino acids.

The chain combines TRBV21-1 with TRBJ2-2; the table names TRBD2, a call not compared with the DNA. TRBV21-1 counts as a pseudogene. This CDR3 has 15 amino acids. The CDR3 protein is CASSSSGGYTGELFF. CDR3 nucleotides: TGTGCCAGCAGCAGTAGCGGGGGATACACCGGGGAGCTGTTTTTT.